This T cell receptor beta chain was identified in a study of shared T cell receptors in the human thymus. Regarding this clone: Other DNA sequences in the sample encode the same CDR3.

The length of the CDR3 is 11 residues. Germline V gene lookup returns CDR1 DFQATT and CDR2 SNEGSKA (reference sequence). V lost 6 bases to trimming and J lost 5 bases; unmatched junction nucleotides: 3. The repertoire was sequenced with immunoSEQ multiplex PCR; TCRdb's copy has only in-frame clones and lacks some. The table has 700,000 or so clones, 80% to 90% seen once. The same data also went into a second study, on human thymus T cells. In that study: Thymus specimens were resections from corrective heart surgery. What related research reported was that thymic repertoires overlapped highly among unrelated individuals.

This rearrangement joins TRBV20-1 to TRBJ1-2; TRBD1 aligns across 7 bases. Sequencing was performed on thymocytes. This sequence was found in a girl younger than two with a congenital heart defect. CDR3: CSANRGYGYTF. In nucleotides, the CDR3 is TGCAGTGCAAACAGGGGATATGGCTACACCTTC.